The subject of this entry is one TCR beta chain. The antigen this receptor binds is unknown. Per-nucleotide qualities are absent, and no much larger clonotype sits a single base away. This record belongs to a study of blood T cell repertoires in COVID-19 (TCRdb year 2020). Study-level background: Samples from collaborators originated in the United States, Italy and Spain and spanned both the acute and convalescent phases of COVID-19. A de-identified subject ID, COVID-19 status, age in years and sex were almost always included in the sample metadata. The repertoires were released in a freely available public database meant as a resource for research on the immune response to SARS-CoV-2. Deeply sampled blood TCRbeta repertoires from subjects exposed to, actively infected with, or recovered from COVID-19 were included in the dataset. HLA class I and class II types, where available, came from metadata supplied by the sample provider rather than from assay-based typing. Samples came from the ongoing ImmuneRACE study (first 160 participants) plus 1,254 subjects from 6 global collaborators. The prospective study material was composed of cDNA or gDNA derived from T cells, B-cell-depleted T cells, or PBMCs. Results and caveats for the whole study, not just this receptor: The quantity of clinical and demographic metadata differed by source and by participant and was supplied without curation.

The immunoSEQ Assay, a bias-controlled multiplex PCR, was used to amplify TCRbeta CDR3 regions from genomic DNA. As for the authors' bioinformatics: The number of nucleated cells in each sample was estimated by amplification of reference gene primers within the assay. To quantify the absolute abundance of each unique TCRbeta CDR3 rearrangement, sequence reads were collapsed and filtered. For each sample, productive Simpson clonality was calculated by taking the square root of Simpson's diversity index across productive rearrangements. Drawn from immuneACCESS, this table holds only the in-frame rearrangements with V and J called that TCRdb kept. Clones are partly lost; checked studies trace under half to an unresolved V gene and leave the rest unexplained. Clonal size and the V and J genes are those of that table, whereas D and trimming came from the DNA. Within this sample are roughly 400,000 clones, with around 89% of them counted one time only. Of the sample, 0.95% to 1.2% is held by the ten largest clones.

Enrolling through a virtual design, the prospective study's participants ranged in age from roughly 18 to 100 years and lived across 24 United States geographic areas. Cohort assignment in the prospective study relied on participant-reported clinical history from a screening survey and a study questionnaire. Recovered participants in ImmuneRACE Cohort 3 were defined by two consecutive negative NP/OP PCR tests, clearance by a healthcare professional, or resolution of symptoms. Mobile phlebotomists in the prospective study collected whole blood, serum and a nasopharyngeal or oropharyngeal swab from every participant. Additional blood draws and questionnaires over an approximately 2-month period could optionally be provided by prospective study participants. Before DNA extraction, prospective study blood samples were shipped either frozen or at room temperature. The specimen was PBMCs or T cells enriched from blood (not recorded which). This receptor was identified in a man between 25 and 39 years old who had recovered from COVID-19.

The CDR3 has the sequence CASSIGGGWDQPQHF. The sequenced DNA is TGTGCCAGTAGTATAGGGGGGGGCTGGGATCAGCCCCAGCATTTT. The sequence is built from TRBV19 and TRBJ1-5; perhaps TRBD1 is the D gene, with 6 bases matching. V loses 1 base of germline sequence and J loses 5 bases, and the interval between the two ends is 12 bases. The CDR3 covers 15 residues, taking in both the cysteine and the phenylalanine. CDR3 DNA is the only sequence kept; it has 45 bases, read in frame from the first base. The germline V gene (reference sequence) provides CDR1 LNHDA and CDR2 SQIVND.